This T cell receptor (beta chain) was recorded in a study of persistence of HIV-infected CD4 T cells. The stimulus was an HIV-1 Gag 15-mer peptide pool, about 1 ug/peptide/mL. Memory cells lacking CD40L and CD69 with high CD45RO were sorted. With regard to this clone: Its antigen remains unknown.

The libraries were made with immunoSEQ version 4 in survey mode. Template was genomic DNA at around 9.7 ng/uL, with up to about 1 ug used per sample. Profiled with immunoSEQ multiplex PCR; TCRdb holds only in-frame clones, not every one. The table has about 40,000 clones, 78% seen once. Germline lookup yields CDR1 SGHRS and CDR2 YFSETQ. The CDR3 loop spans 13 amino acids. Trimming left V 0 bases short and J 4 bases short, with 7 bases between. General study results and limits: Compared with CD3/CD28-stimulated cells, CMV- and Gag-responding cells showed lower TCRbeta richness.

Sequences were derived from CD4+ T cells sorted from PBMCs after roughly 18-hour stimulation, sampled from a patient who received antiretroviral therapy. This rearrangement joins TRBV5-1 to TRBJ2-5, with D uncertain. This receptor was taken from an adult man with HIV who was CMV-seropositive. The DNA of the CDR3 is TGCGCCAGCAGCTTGGATGGCCGAGAGACCCAGTACTTC. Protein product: CASSLDGRETQYF.